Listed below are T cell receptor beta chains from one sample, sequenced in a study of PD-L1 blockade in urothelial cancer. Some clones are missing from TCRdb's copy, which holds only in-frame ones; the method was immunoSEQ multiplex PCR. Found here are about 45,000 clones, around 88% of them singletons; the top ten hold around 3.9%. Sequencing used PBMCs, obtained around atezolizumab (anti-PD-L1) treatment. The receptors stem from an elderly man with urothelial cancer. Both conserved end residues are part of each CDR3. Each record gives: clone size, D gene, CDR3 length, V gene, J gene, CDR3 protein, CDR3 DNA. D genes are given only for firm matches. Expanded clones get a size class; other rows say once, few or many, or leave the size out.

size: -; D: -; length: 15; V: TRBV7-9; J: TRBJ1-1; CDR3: CASSLGGVRNTEAFF; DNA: TGTGCCAGCAGCTTAGGGGGGGTCAGGAACACTGAAGCTTTCTTT
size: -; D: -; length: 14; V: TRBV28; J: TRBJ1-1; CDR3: CASSWRTPNTEAFF; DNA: TGTGCCAGCAGTTGGCGGACTCCTAACACTGAAGCTTTCTTT
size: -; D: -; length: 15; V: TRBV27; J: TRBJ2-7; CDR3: CASSTLSGRSYEQYF; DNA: TGTGCCAGCAGTACACTGTCAGGTCGCTCCTACGAGCAGTACTTC
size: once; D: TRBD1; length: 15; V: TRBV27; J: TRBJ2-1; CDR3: CASSPDRGPYNEQFF; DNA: TGTGCCAGCAGCCCCGACAGGGGGCCTTACAATGAGCAGTTCTTC
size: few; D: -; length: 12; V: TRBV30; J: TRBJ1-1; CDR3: CAWRRDDTEAFF; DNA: TGTGCCTGGAGGAGGGATGACACTGAAGCTTTCTTT
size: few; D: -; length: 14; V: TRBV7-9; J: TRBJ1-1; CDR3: CASTQTGLNTEAFF; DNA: TGTGCCAGCACCCAGACAGGATTGAACACTGAAGCTTTCTTT
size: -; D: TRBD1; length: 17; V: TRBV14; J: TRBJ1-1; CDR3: CASSQDLAGGRGTEAFF; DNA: TGTGCCAGCAGCCAAGATTTGGCAGGGGGTCGAGGCACTGAAGCTTTCTTT
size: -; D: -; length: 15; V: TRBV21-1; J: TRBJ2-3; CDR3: CASTLAGACTDTQYF; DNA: TGTGCCAGCACCCTAGCGGGAGCTTGCACAGATACGCAGTATTTT
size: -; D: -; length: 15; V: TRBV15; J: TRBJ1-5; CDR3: CATSRSPTGNQPQHF; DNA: TGTGCCACCAGCAGATCACCCACGGGAAATCAGCCCCAGCATTTT
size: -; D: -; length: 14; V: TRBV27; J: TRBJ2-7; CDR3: CASSPANLIYEQYF; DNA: TGTGCCAGCAGTCCCGCGAACCTTATATACGAGCAGTACTTC
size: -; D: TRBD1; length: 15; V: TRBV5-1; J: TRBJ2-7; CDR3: CASSLVGDRAYEQYF; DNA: TGCGCCAGCAGCTTGGTCGGGGACAGGGCCTACGAGCAGTACTTC
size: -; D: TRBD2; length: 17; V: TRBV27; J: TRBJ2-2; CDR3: CASSYPGLAGSGGELFF; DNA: TGTGCCAGCAGTTACCCGGGACTAGCGGGATCGGGCGGGGAGCTGTTTTTT
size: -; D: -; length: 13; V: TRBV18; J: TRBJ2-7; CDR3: CASSLAASYEQYF; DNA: TGTGCCAGCTCACTAGCGGCCTCCTACGAGCAGTACTTC
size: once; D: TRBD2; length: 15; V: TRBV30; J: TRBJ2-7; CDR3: CAWSSLGGGSYEQYF; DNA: TGTGCCTGGAGTTCCCTTGGGGGGGGATCCTACGAGCAGTACTTC
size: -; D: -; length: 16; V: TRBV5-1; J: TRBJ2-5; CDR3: CASSLTPQGTGETQYF; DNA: TGCGCCAGCAGTCTGACCCCTCAGGGTACCGGGGAGACCCAGTACTTC
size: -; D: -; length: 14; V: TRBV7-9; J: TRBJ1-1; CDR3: CASSLVAENTEAFF; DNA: TGTGCCAGCAGCTTGGTGGCGGAGAACACTGAAGCTTTCTTT
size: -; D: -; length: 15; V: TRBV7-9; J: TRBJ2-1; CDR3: CASSETVGAYNEQFF; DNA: TGTGCCAGCAGCGAAACAGTGGGAGCCTACAATGAGCAGTTCTTC
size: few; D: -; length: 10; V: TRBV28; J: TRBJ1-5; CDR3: CASNSRPQHF; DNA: TGTGCCAGCAACTCCCGGCCCCAGCATTTT
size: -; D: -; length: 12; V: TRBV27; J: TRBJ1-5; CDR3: CASRRENQPQHF; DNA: TGTGCCAGCAGGCGAGAGAACCAGCCCCAGCATTTT
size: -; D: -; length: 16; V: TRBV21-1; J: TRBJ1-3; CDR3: CASSKGGPRSGNTIYF; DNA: TGTGCCAGCAGCAAAGGTGGGCCCCGCTCTGGAAACACCATATATTTT
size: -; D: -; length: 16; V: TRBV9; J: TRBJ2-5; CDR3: CASSPRRTANQETQYF; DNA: TGTGCCAGCAGCCCCCGAAGGACAGCCAACCAAGAGACCCAGTACTTC
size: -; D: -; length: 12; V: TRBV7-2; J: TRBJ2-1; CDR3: CASSLWRGEQFF; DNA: TGTGCCAGCAGCTTATGGCGGGGTGAGCAGTTCTTC
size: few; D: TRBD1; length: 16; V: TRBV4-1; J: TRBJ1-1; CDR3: CASSLAPQTGGTEAFF; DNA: TGCGCCAGCAGTCTAGCCCCCCAGACAGGGGGCACTGAAGCTTTCTTT
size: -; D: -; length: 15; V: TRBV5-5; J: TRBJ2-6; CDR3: CASSFSLAGANVLTF; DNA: TGTGCCAGCAGCTTTAGTCTTGCTGGGGCCAACGTCCTGACTTTC
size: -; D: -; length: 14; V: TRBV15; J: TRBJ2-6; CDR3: CATSRDEAANVLTF; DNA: TGTGCCACCAGCAGAGATGAAGCGGCCAACGTCCTGACTTTC
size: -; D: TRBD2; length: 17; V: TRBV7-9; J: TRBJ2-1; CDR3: CASSRQGGSGRANEQFF; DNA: TGTGCCAGCAGCCGCCAGGGTGGTAGCGGGAGGGCAAATGAGCAGTTCTTC
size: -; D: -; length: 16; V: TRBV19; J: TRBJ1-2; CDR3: CASSPPLMRINYGYTF; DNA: TGTGCCAGTAGTCCCCCTCTGATGAGGATTAACTATGGCTACACCTTC
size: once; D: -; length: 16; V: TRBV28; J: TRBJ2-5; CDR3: CASRTAIAPLRETQYF; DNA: TGTGCCAGCAGGACGGCGATAGCCCCCCTTAGGGAGACCCAGTACTTC
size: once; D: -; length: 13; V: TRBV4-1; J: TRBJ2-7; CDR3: CASSQVENYEQYF; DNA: TGCGCCAGCAGCCAAGTTGAGAACTACGAGCAGTACTTC
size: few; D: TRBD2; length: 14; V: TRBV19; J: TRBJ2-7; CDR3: CASSTLAGYYEQYF; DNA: TGTGCCAGTAGTACCTTAGCGGGATACTACGAGCAGTACTTC
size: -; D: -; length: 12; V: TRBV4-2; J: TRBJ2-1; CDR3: CASSSTQGEQFF; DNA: TGTGCCAGCTCCTCCACCCAGGGTGAGCAGTTCTTC
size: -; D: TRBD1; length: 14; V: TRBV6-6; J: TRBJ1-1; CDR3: CASRLGQGAPEAFF; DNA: TGTGCCAGCAGACTGGGACAGGGGGCGCCTGAAGCTTTCTTT
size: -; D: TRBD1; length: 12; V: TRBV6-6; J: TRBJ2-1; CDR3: CASRDRGHEQFF; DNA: TGTGCCAGCAGAGACAGGGGACATGAGCAGTTCTTC